Each of the 2 T cell receptor beta chains below was sequenced from the same sample in a study of beta chain features in type 1 diabetes. Since all of the isolated RNA was reverse transcribed, expressed TCRB transcripts were what got sequenced. The data were produced by immunoSEQ multiplex PCR, yet TCRdb's version contains in-frame clones alone and is incomplete. The sample lists about 390,000 clones; roughly 9.8% were seen once. The antigens of these receptors remain unknown. The study's findings and limits: In all four CD4+ subsets, TCRB CDR3 length was significantly, moderately reduced in type 1 diabetes.

What was sequenced was central memory CD4+ T cells from blood. These receptors were collected from a man aged 30-40 years with type 1 diabetes.

This chain uses TRBV4-3 with TRBJ1-3; the D gene is possibly TRBD1 (5 bases). CDR3 size: 17 residues. Deletions cut 1 base from V and 0 bases from J, with 13 bases between. Germline CDR1 reads LGHNA; CDR2 reads YSLEER. The CDR3 nucleotides read TGCGCCAGCAGCCAAGGAACCGGGGGTGGCTCTGGAAACACCATATATTTT. This codes for CASSQGTGGGSGNTIYF.

As concerns this clone: Sequence at one end of the junction differs from germline and may be a read error. This CDR3 is CASSRTVWETQYF. The CDR3, as DNA: TGCGCCAGCAGTCGGACAGTCTGGGAGACCCAGTACTTC. The V and J genes are TRBV7-2 and TRBJ2-5; possibly TRBD1 for D (6 bases). Germline V gene lookup returns CDR1 SGHTA and CDR2 FQGNSA. The CDR3 loop spans 13 amino acids.